This is a list of T cell receptor beta chains from one sample in a study of T-cell reconstitution after alpha-beta-depleted transplantation in children. TCRdb processed the PCR reads anew with MiXCR; each CDR3 protein has one entry. The sample lists about half a million distinct CDR3 sequences, around 12% seen once, with less than 6.5% in the top ten. The specimen was PBMCs from the stem cell graft donor, collected from the stem cell graft. All receptors derive from a human donor who donated a stem cell graft to a child with combined immunodeficiency. Each CDR3 is given with its conserved first and last residue. A D gene is named only where the DNA matches it firmly. Not all rows give a size; the values are once, few, many and, for expanded clones, a class.

CDR3 protein	CDR3 DNA	D gene	clone size	V gene	J gene
CASSLTSRGSTDTQYF	TGTGCCAGCAGTCTAACTTCGCGGGGGAGCACAGATACGCAGTATTTT	TRBD2	many	TRBV6-1	TRBJ2-3
CASSYLGQSETQYF	TGTGCCAGCAGTTATTTGGGGCAGAGCGAGACCCAGTACTTC	NA	NA	TRBV12-3/TRBV12-4	TRBJ2-5
CASSRTGDSPLHF	TGTGCCAGCAGTCGGACAGGGGATTCACCCCTCCACTTT	TRBD1	many	TRBV6-5	TRBJ1-6
CASSAHRYRGTYEQYF	TGTGCCAGCAGTGCCCATAGGTACAGGGGAACCTACGAGCAGTACTTC	TRBD1	NA	TRBV6-1	TRBJ2-7
CSARDGQGDGYTF	TGCAGTGCTCGCGACGGACAGGGCGATGGCTACACCTTC	TRBD1	many	TRBV20-1	TRBJ1-2
CSARTGLAGNNEQFF	TGCAGTGCTAGGACGGGACTAGCGGGAAACAATGAGCAGTTCTTC	TRBD2	NA	TRBV20-1	TRBJ2-1
CASSFQRGSYNEQFF	TGTGCCAGCAGCTTCCAACGGGGGAGCTACAATGAGCAGTTCTTC	NA	few	TRBV7-2	TRBJ2-1
CSVQDLGGLEQFF	TGCAGCGTCCAAGACCTTGGGGGATTGGAGCAGTTCTTC	NA	NA	TRBV29-1	TRBJ2-1
CASSAGGAGTRIYEQYF	TGCGCCAGCAGCGCTGGGGGCGCAGGGACACGAATTTACGAGCAGTACTTC	NA	many	TRBV5-1	TRBJ2-7
CASSPQGHSPYNEQFF	TGTGCCAGCAGCCCACAGGGGCACTCCCCCTACAATGAGCAGTTCTTC	TRBD1	NA	TRBV11-2	TRBJ2-1
CASSSGLAGRSYEQYF	TGCGCCAGCAGTTCCGGACTAGCGGGAAGGTCCTACGAGCAGTACTTC	TRBD2	few	TRBV5-1	TRBJ2-7
CASSPYSPAPGGEQFF	TGTGCCAGCAGTCCCTATAGCCCCGCCCCAGGGGGTGAGCAGTTCTTC	TRBD1	few	TRBV27	TRBJ2-1
CASSADRSPDTQYF	TGTGCCAGCAGCGCGGACAGGTCGCCAGATACGCAGTATTTT	TRBD1	few	TRBV7-9	TRBJ2-3
CATSDSDGDRGNNEQFF	TGTGCCACCAGTGATTCGGATGGGGACAGGGGGAACAATGAGCAGTTCTTC	TRBD1	few	TRBV24-1	TRBJ2-1
CASSPPSGGKSEQYF	TGTGCCAGCAGCCCTCCCTCGGGGGGCAAGAGCGAGCAGTACTTC	NA	few	TRBV13	TRBJ2-7
CSAGYGTHGTQYF	TGCAGTGCGGGCTACGGGACTCATGGGACGCAGTATTTT	NA	NA	TRBV20-1	TRBJ2-3
CASSSDGRYEQYF	TGCGCCAGCAGCTCGGACGGACGGTACGAGCAGTACTTC	NA	many	TRBV5-1	TRBJ2-7
CATSRGRASQETQYF	TGTGCCACCAGCAGAGGCAGGGCGAGCCAAGAGACCCAGTACTTC	NA	few	TRBV15	TRBJ2-5
CASSHRDREPQHF	TGTGCCAGCAGCCACCGGGACAGAGAACCCCAGCATTTT	TRBD1	few	TRBV6-2/TRBV6-3	TRBJ1-5